Reported below is one TCR beta chain. TCRdb keeps only in-frame clones here, not all; method: immunoSEQ multiplex PCR. The table records about 95,000 clones, roughly 80% of them present only once. CDR3 size: 14 residues. Per germline, CDR1 LNHDA and CDR2 SQIVND (reference sequence). V dropped 4 bases and J dropped 1; count of bases not matched to a gene: 3. The sample is drawn from a study of blood T cell repertoires in COVID-19. Study summary: Sources were T cells, B-cell-depleted T cells, or PBMCs; the material itself was cDNA or gDNA.

This TCR was recovered from an elderly man with active or convalescent COVID-19. The genes are TRBV19 and TRBJ1-1; TRBD1 matches at 7 bases. Source material: peripheral blood. CDR3 region: CASSTRQGNTEAFF. CDR3 DNA: TGTGCCAGTAGTACCCGACAGGGGAACACTGAAGCTTTCTTT.